The 19 T cell receptor beta chains presented below share a single source sample, sequenced in a study of blood T cell repertoires in COVID-19. Assay used: immunoSEQ multiplex PCR; TCRdb lists only in-frame clones, some missing. The sample yields around 250,000 clones, roughly nine tenths seen once. Sequencing used PBMCs or T cells enriched from blood (not recorded which). These receptors originate from a human donor in a cohort exposed to, infected with or recovered from COVID-19 (not recorded which). The donor label of this sample is uncertain.

This chain connects TRBV11-2 to TRBJ2-2; D ambiguous. Germline CDR1 SGHAT, CDR2 FQNNGV. This CDR3 region has 15 residues. Trimming shortened V by 3 bases and J by 4 bases, and 12 bases separated the two germline ends. This CDR3 reads CASSLRLLSTGELFF. CDR3 sequence (DNA): TGTGCCAGCAGCTTGCGGCTTCTATCCACCGGGGAGCTGTTTTTT.

The chain employs TRBV7-2 and TRBJ1-1, with 11 bases aligning to TRBD1. The CDR3 runs 17 residues. V was clipped by 5 bases and J by 2 bases; unmatched bases: 10. Germline lookup yields CDR1 SGHTA and CDR2 FQGNSA. CDR3 nucleotides: TGTGCCAGCAGCAGACGGACAGGGGGCCGATTAAACACTGAAGCTTTCTTT. Translating it yields CASSRRTGGRLNTEAFF.

The DNA for the CDR3 is TGTGCCTGGAGGCCAGGACTAGCCTACAATGAGCAGTTCTTC. Encoded protein: CAWRPGLAYNEQFF. The chain has TRBV30 and TRBJ2-1; TRBD2 matches at 7 bases. This CDR3 contains 14 residues. Germline-derived CDR1 and CDR2 are GTSNPN and SVGIG (reference sequence). V shed 3 bases and J 2 bases; nucleotides not matched to a gene: 4.

The V and J genes are TRBV5-6 and TRBJ1-1; no clear D gene. The V and J ends lost 0 bases and 1 base respectively, with 10 bases between them. Germline V lookup: CDR1 SGHDT, CDR2 YYEEEE. The length of the CDR3 is 15 residues. CDR3 sequence reads: CASSLGREGNTEAFF. The DNA of the CDR3 is TGTGCCAGCAGCTTGGGGCGGGAGGGGAACACTGAAGCTTTCTTT.

The rearrangement uses TRBV4-2 and TRBJ1-4; tentatively, D is TRBD1 (5 bases). This CDR3 is built from 13 residues. CDR1 and CDR2 (germline): LGHNA, YNFKEQ. Trimming took 8 bases from V and 7 from J, leaving 14 bases between them. The DNA for the CDR3 is TGTGCCAGCGCGGATTCCAGGGCTGAAAAACTGTTTTTT. It encodes CASADSRAEKLFF.

V is TRBV30 and J is TRBJ1-2; a possible D gene is TRBD1 (5 bases). Germline values: CDR1 GTSNPN, CDR2 SVGIG (reference sequence). The V end lost 1 base, the J end lost 4 bases, and 13 bases lay between the germline ends. The CDR3 totals 14 residues. Written as DNA, the CDR3 is TGTGCCTGGAGTGCTACGGGGGGAAGCTATGGCTACACCTTC. Its protein is CAWSATGGSYGYTF.

The table lists this clone with a count of one. V and J are TRBV3-1 (or the pseudogene TRBV3-2) and TRBJ2-5, with TRBD2 identical over 16 bases. The V gene end was trimmed by 6 bases and the J gene end by 4 bases; junction bases not matched to a gene: 5. The CDR3 has 16 residues. Germline CDR1 reads LGHDT; CDR2 reads YNNKEL (reference sequence). CDR3 coding DNA: TGTGCCAGCAGTCAGGGACTAGCGGGGGGGACAGAGACCCAGTACTTC. Residues: CASSQGLAGGTETQYF.

The genes are TRBV12-3 or TRBV12-4 and TRBJ1-6; D is unresolved. The CDR3 contains 13 residues. V lost 3 bases, J lost 7 bases, and 7 bases lay in between. The DNA for the CDR3 is TGTGCCAGCAGTTTGAACAGAAATTCACCCCTCCACTTT. This sequence encodes CASSLNRNSPLHF.

The rearrangement links TRBV6-2 or TRBV6-3 to TRBJ2-7; D is ambiguous. From germline, CDR1 is MNHEY and CDR2 SVGEGT. Trimming pared 6 bases from V and 1 base from J, leaving 7 bases between. The CDR3 sequence is 12 residues long. Written as DNA, the CDR3 is TGTGCCAGCAGCCCCCCGTCCTACGAGCAGTACTTC. The encoded protein is CASSPPSYEQYF.

This clone has a single count. The CDR3 coding sequence is TGTGCCAGCAGCCCGACAGGGCCCCTCCAGCCCCAGCATTTT. Amino acid sequence: CASSPTGPLQPQHF. The chain joins TRBV7-9 to TRBJ1-5, with 7 bases that match TRBD1. CDR1 SEHNR and CDR2 FQNEAQ come from the germline V gene (reference sequence). This CDR3 contains 14 residues. Germline trimming cut 5 bases from V and 7 bases from J; bases unmatched to any gene: 8.

This chain joins TRBV27 and TRBJ1-6; a possible D gene is TRBD1 (5 bases). The CDR3 consists of 14 residues. CDR1 is MNHEY and CDR2 is SMNVEV in the germline V gene (reference sequence). The ends were cut back, 3 bases at V and 9 bases at J, with 12 bases in the middle. The CDR3 DNA is TGTGCCAGCAGTTTCGAAGGGGCTACTTCACCCCTCCACTTT. Translation gives CASSFEGATSPLHF.

The rearrangement joins TRBV27 to TRBJ2-1; 8 bases are a match to TRBD2. Germline assignment: CDR1 MNHEY and CDR2 SMNVEV (reference sequence). The V segment lost 4 bases and the J segment 0 bases; nucleotides outside the gene matches: 2. The CDR3 spans 15 residues. CDR3 nucleotide sequence: TGTGCCAGCAGTTCAGCGGGGGCCTCCTACAATGAGCAGTTCTTC. Translated: CASSSAGASYNEQFF.

The chain is built from TRBV12-1 and TRBJ2-1; the table's D call, TRBD1, has no DNA check behind it. TRBV12-1 is a listed pseudogene. This CDR3 comprises 15 residues. CDR3 amino acids: CASSPDRGRYNEQFF. Written as DNA, the CDR3 is TGTGCCAGCAGCCCGGACAGGGGGCGCTACAATGAGCAGTTCTTC.

V gene TRBV19 combines with J gene TRBJ1-3; D not certain. Germline V CDR1 and CDR2: LNHDA, SQIVND (reference sequence). With 11 bases removed from V and 4 bases from J, the gap between germline ends came to 6 bases. This CDR3 comprises 10 residues. CDR3 sequence: CAWLGNTIYF. The CDR3 coding sequence is TGTGCCTGGCTGGGAAACACCATATATTTT.

The CDR3 loop is CATSIAGGTEAFF. CDR3 nucleotide sequence: TGTGCCACCAGCATCGCAGGAGGCACTGAAGCTTTCTTT. This chain links TRBV15 with TRBJ1-1; unclear D gene. V dropped 4 bases and J dropped 4 bases, with 10 bases sitting between them. The CDR3 is 13 amino acids. Germline CDR1 reads LNHNV; CDR2 reads YYDKDF (reference sequence). Variable domain in full (rest from reference TRBV15 and TRBJ1-1): DAMVIQNPRYQVTQFGKPVTLSCSQTLNHNVMYWYQQKSSQAPKLLFHYYDKDFNNEADTPDNFQSRRPNTSFCFLDIRSPGLGDTAMYLCATSIAGGTEAFFGQGTRLTVV.

This chain links TRBV5-6 with TRBJ1-2; the D gene is possibly TRBD1 (6 bases). The germline V and J ends were trimmed by 3 bases and 8 bases, with 17 bases remaining between them. CDR3 length: 14 residues. CDR1 and CDR2 (germline): SGHDT, YYEEEE. This CDR3 reads CASSSFRGLMGYTF. The CDR3 DNA sequence: TGTGCCAGCAGCTCCTTCAGGGGCCTTATGGGCTACACCTTC.

V gene TRBV5-1 combines with J gene TRBJ1-3, with 7 bases identical to TRBD1. V lost 1 base and J lost 9; bases outside the gene matches: 7. Germline V gene data show CDR1 as SGHRS and CDR2 as YFSETQ. The CDR3 loop spans 14 amino acids. The CDR3 sequence: CASSLTQGGGTIYF. In DNA form, the CDR3 reads TGCGCCAGCAGCTTGACCCAGGGGGGAGGCACCATATATTTT.

V usage is TRBV12-5 and J usage is TRBJ1-5; 7 bases match TRBD1. V was pared by 6 bases and J by 4 bases, with 3 bases of the junction left unmatched. From germline, CDR1 is LGHNT and CDR2 FRNRAP. The CDR3 runs 13 residues. The CDR3 coding sequence is TGTGCTAGTGGGTCGACAGGGAATCAGCCCCAGCATTTT. The encoded protein is CASGSTGNQPQHF.

This clone appeared many times. CDR3 region: CASSSGGTQSPLHF. The CDR3 nucleotides are TGTGCCAGCAGCTCGGGGGGCACCCAGTCACCCCTCCACTTT. V is TRBV7-9 and J is TRBJ1-6; TRBD1 is a possible D gene (6 bases). This CDR3 has 14 amino acids. Trimming shortened V by 4 bases and J by 10 bases, and 14 bases separated the two germline ends. The V gene's germline CDR1 is SEHNR and CDR2 FQNEAQ (reference sequence).